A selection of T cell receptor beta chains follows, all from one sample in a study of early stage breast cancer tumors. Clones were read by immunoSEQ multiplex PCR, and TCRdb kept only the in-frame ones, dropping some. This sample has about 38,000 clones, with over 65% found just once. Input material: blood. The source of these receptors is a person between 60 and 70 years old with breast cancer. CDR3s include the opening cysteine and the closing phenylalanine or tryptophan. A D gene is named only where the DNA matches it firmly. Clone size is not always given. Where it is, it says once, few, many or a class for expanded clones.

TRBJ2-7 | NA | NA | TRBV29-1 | TGCAGCGTTGAAGATCAGGAGAATTCCTACGAGCAGTACTTC | CSVEDQENSYEQYF
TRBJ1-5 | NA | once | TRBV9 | TGTGCCAGCAGCACCGGGGAGGGGCATCAGCCCCAGCATTTT | CASSTGEGHQPQHF
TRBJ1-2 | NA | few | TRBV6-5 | TGTGCCACCCTCCGAGGGGAGGGCTATGGCTACACCTTC | CATLRGEGYGYTF
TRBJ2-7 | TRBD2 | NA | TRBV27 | TGTGCCAGCAGTGCCCCCTCTAGCGGGAGAACCTACGAGCAGTACTTC | CASSAPSSGRTYEQYF
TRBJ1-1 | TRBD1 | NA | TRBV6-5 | TGTGCCAGCAGAAACAGGGGGCGGGGGACTGAAGCTTTCTTT | CASRNRGRGTEAFF
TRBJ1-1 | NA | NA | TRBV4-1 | TGCGCCAGCAGCCATATTGCGGTGAGGACTGAAGCTTTCTTT | CASSHIAVRTEAFF
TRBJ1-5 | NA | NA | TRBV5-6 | TGTGCCAGCAGCTTTTCGGGGGCCCAGCCCCAGCATTTT | CASSFSGAQPQHF
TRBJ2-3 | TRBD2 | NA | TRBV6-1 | TGTGCCAGCAGTGAATCCGGACTAGCGGGAATCGGCACAGATACGCAGTATTTT | CASSESGLAGIGTDTQYF
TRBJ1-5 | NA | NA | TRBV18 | TGTGCCAGCTCGTCCGATCTTAGCAATCAGCCCCAGCATTTT | CASSSDLSNQPQHF
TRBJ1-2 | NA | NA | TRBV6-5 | TGTGCCAGCACCTCCCTTAGGGCAGGGAACTATGGCTACACCTTC | CASTSLRAGNYGYTF
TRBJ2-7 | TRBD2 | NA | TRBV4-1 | TGCGCCAGCAGCCCCCGGACTAGCGGGACATTCGAGCAGTACTTC | CASSPRTSGTFEQYF
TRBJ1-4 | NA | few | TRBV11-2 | TGTGCCAGCAGCTTAGTGCGGGGCGCCAATGAAAAACTGTTTTTT | CASSLVRGANEKLFF
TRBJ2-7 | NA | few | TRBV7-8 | TGTGCCAGCAGCCCGATATACGAGCAGTACTTC | CASSPIYEQYF
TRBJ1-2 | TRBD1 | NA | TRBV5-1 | TGCGCCAGCAGCTATATCGCCGGGACAGGATATGGCTACACCTTC | CASSYIAGTGYGYTF
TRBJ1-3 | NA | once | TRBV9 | TGTGCCAGCAGCGCAGGGGCGTCCTTGACAAACACCATATATTTT | CASSAGASLTNTIYF
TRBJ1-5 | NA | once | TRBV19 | TGTGCCAGTAGTATAATAACGGGGGATGGTCAGCCCCAGCATTTT | CASSIITGDGQPQHF
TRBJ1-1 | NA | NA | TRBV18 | TGTGCCAGCTCACCCCAGGAGGCTAACACTGAAGCTTTCTTT | CASSPQEANTEAFF
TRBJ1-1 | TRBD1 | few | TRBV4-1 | TGCGCCAGCAGCCAAGCACCGGGACAGGACCTCCGCCTTGAAGCTTTCTTT | CASSQAPGQDLRLEAFF
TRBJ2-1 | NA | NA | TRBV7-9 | TGTGCCAGCAGCTTAGTATCTCAAGGGCAGTTCTTC | CASSLVSQGQFF
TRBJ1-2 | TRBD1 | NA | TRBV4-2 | TGTGCCAGCAGGACAGGGAGGGGTAACTATGGCTACACCTTC | CASRTGRGNYGYTF
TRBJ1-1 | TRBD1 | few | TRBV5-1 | TGCGCCAGCAGCCCTCAGGGGGGATATGGGAACACTGAAGCTTTCTTT | CASSPQGGYGNTEAFF
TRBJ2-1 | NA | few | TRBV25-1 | TGTGCCAGCAGTGAAGGCCATGAGCAGTTCTTC | CASSEGHEQFF
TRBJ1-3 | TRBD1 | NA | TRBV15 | TGTGCCACCAGTGATACCTGGACAGGGGCCAGCTCTGGAAACACCATATATTTT | CATSDTWTGASSGNTIYF
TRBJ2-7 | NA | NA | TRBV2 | TGTGCCACCATAACACCGACCCCGGGAAGCGCCTACGAGCAGTACTTC | CATITPTPGSAYEQYF
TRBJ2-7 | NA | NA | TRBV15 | TGTGCCACCAGCAGAGATCCGGGGGCCTCCTACGAGCAGTACTTC | CATSRDPGASYEQYF
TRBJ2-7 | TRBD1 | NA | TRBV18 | TGTGCCAGCTCACCCGGGACAGGGGATTCCTACGAGCAGTACTTC | CASSPGTGDSYEQYF
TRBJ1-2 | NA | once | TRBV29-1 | TGCAGCGTAGCCTATGGCTACACCTTC | CSVAYGYTF
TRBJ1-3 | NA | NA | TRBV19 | TGTGCCAGTACCTTCCGGGGGGCCTTCTCTGGAAACACCATATATTTT | CASTFRGAFSGNTIYF
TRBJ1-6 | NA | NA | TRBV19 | TGTGCCAGTAGTTCTCGATCGACAGTCTATAATTCACCCCTCCACTTT | CASSSRSTVYNSPLHF
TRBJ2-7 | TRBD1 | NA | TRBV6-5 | TGTGCCAGCAGGAGACCCCGGGACAGGTCCTACGAGCAGTACTTC | CASRRPRDRSYEQYF
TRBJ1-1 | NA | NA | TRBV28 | TGTGCCAGCAGTTTAGGCAGACCGAACACTGAAGCTTTCTTT | CASSLGRPNTEAFF
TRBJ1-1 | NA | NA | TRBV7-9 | TGTGCCAGTCAGGCAAACACTGAAGCTTTCTTT | CASQANTEAFF
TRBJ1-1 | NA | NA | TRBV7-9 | TGTGCCAGCAGCAAAATTGGGGGGCGGAACACTGAAGCTTTCTTT | CASSKIGGRNTEAFF
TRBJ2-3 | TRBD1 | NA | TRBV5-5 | TGTGCCAGCAGCTTGGGGACAGGGACAGATACGCAGTATTTT | CASSLGTGTDTQYF
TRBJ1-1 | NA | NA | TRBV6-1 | TGTGCCAGCAGTGAAGGGTGGATCGCTGAAGCTTTCTTT | CASSEGWIAEAFF
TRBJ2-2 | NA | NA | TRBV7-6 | TGTGCCAGCAGCTTAGTTCAGGGGCAAATGGCCGGGGAGCTGTTTTTT | CASSLVQGQMAGELFF
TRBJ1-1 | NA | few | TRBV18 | TGTGCCAGCTCACCACTGGGGACTGAAGCTTTCTTT | CASSPLGTEAFF
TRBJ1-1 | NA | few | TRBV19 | TGTGCCAGTAGTACTCAGGGCCTGGGGAGAGCTTTCTTT | CASSTQGLGRAFF
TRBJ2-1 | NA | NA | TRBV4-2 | TGTGCCAGCAGCCAAGCACAGGTGAGCTCCTACAATGAGCAGTTCTTC | CASSQAQVSSYNEQFF
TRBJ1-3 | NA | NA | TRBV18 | TGTGCCAGCTCACCAGTGAGCATCTCCTCTGGAAACACCATATATTTT | CASSPVSISSGNTIYF
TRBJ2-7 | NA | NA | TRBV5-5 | TGTGCCAGCAGCATCACAGCAGACCATCGTATAGAGCAGTACTTC | CASSITADHRIEQYF
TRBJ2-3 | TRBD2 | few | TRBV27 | TGTGCCAGCAGTTTAGGTAGCGGGAGCACAGATACGCAGTATTTT | CASSLGSGSTDTQYF
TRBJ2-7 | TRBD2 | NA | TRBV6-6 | TGTGCCAGCAGCCCATATCTCACTAGCGGGAGGGTCGAGCAGTACTTC | CASSPYLTSGRVEQYF